Below, 28 T cell receptor beta chains from the same sample are listed, as sequenced in a study of blood T cell repertoires in COVID-19. Measured with immunoSEQ multiplex PCR; TCRdb has only the in-frame clones, and not every one. The data contain about 170,000 clones, 86% of them singletons. Sequenced input: peripheral blood. These receptors originate from a woman aged 55-69 years with COVID-19, enrolled during active disease.

This clone was recorded once. The CDR3 DNA follows: TGTGCCAGCACCAGGGACACTCGCCTTGGCTACACCTTC. This gives the protein CASTRDTRLGYTF. The chain carries TRBV12-3 or TRBV12-4 and TRBJ1-2, with D tentatively TRBD1 (6 bases). The V end was cut by 7 bases, the J end by 7 bases, with 16 bases between. The CDR3 extends over 13 amino acids.

The chain employs TRBV29-1 and TRBJ1-1, with TRBD1 matching 10 bases. The CDR3 consists of 14 residues. V lost 7 bases and J lost 4; bases outside the gene matches: 9. Germline CDR1 reads SQVTM; CDR2 reads ANQGSEA. This chain's CDR3 is CSGRTGGKITEAFF. The CDR3 nucleotides read TGCAGCGGCCGGACAGGGGGTAAGATCACTGAAGCTTTCTTT.

The J gene is TRBJ2-1, the V gene TRBV12-3 or TRBV12-4; 7 positions agree with TRBD2. J was trimmed by 9 bases and V by 5 bases; bases with no gene match: 4. This CDR3 region has 12 residues. The CDR3 coding sequence is TGTGCCAGCAGTCTTCGCGGGGGTGAGCAGTTCTTC. This codes for CASSLRGGEQFF.

The gene calls are TRBV29-1 and TRBJ2-1; 11 nucleotides line up with TRBD2. J was trimmed by 8 bases and V by 3 bases; bases with no gene match: 15. CDR1 and CDR2 (germline): SQVTM, ANQGSEA. The length of the CDR3 is 17 residues. The DNA for the CDR3 is TGCAGCGTTGACGTCCCTCTACTAGCGGGAGTTACGGATGAGCAGTTCTTC. Its protein product is CSVDVPLLAGVTDEQFF.

The chain is built from TRBV27 and TRBJ2-1, with 10 bases that match TRBD1. The germline CDR1 and CDR2 sequences are MNHEY and SMNVEV (reference sequence). V lost 7 bases to trimming and J lost 6 bases; unmatched junction nucleotides: 12. The CDR3 is 16 amino acids. The CDR3 sequence: CASTPWGTGDSNEQFF. CDR3 DNA sequence: TGTGCCAGCACTCCCTGGGGGACAGGGGATTCCAATGAGCAGTTCTTC.

Comments on this clone: Other nucleotide sequences in the sample specify the same CDR3. This chain links TRBV20-1 with TRBJ1-5; D is perhaps TRBD1 (5 bases). Trimming left V 3 bases short and J 4 bases short, with 13 bases between. Per the germline V gene, CDR1 is DFQATT and CDR2 is SNEGSKA (reference sequence). The CDR3 covers 14 residues. The CDR3 is CSASEGQLNQPQHF. DNA for the CDR3: TGCAGTGCTAGTGAGGGGCAGTTGAATCAGCCCCAGCATTTT.

The chain couples TRBV5-4 to TRBJ2-2; a weak D match, TRBD1 (6 bases). The CDR3 contains 14 residues. Looked up from germline, CDR1 is SGHNT and CDR2 is YYREEE (reference sequence). Between the trimmed V and J ends, which lost 5 bases and 7 bases, there was a span of 15 bases. CDR3 DNA: TGTGCCAGCAGTTCGGACAGCCTCGGCGGGGAGCTGTTTTTT. It codes for CASSSDSLGGELFF.

The chain is built from TRBV3-1 (or the pseudogene TRBV3-2) and TRBJ2-7; 11 positions match TRBD2. The V and J ends lost 0 bases and 6 bases, in that order; junction bases with no gene match: 10. The CDR3 loop spans 17 amino acids. Per the germline V gene, CDR1 is LGHDT and CDR2 is YNNKEL (reference sequence). The CDR3 DNA follows: TGTGCCAGCAGCCAAGAGACTAGCGGGATTCTATTGGGCGAGCAGTACTTC. This translates into CASSQETSGILLGEQYF.

J is TRBJ1-4 and V is TRBV7-9; TRBD1 might be the D (5 bases). This CDR3 spans 14 amino acids. V lost 3 bases and J 8 bases, leaving 13 bases between the germline ends. Germline CDR1 SEHNR, CDR2 FQNEAQ (reference sequence). The CDR3 protein is CASSFGEGSEKLFF. In nucleotides, the CDR3 is TGTGCCAGCAGCTTCGGGGAGGGGTCGGAAAAACTGTTTTTT.

The rearrangement links TRBV7-8 to TRBJ1-4; a weak D match, TRBD1 (5 bases). Deletions cut 5 bases from V and 5 bases from J, with 18 bases between. CDR3 size: 16 residues. Germline loops: CDR1 SGHVS, CDR2 FQNEAQ. The CDR3 reads CASSLIRTRGNEKLFF. CDR3 coding DNA: TGTGCCAGCAGCCTCATTAGGACCCGGGGGAATGAAAAACTGTTTTTT.

The chain recombines TRBV19 with TRBJ2-5, with D possibly TRBD2 on 6 matching bases. The CDR3 covers 13 residues. Per germline, CDR1 LNHDA and CDR2 SQIVND (reference sequence). Deletions cut 3 bases from V and 8 bases from J, with 13 bases between. DNA for the CDR3: TGTGCCAGTAGTATCGAGATAGCGGCTACCCAGTACTTC. Protein sequence: CASSIEIAATQYF.

The chain has TRBV19 and TRBJ2-7; the D gene is possibly TRBD1 (6 bases). Trimming pared 8 bases from V and 1 base from J, leaving 24 bases between. The CDR3 extends over 17 amino acids. Germline values: CDR1 LNHDA, CDR2 SQIVND (reference sequence). CDR3 sequence reads: CASSIRPTGSLSYEQYF. In DNA, the CDR3 is TGTGCCAGTTCCATTAGACCTACAGGGTCCCTTTCCTACGAGCAGTACTTC.

V usage is TRBV6-2 or TRBV6-3 and J usage is TRBJ1-1, with TRBD1 identical over 11 bases. After removal of 5 bases from V and 5 bases from J, the junction contained 7 bases not matched to a gene. Germline V gene sequence: CDR1 MNHEY, CDR2 SVGEGT. The CDR3 runs to 15 residues. The chain's CDR3 is CASSPPRDRGTEAFF. The CDR3 bases are TGTGCCAGCAGTCCCCCCCGGGACAGGGGGACTGAAGCTTTCTTT.

The V gene is TRBV11-3, the J gene TRBJ1-2; no firm D call. V was pared by 3 bases and J by 5 bases, with 25 bases between. The germline gives CDR1 SGHNT, CDR2 YENEEA. The CDR3 loop spans 18 amino acids. Written as DNA, the CDR3 is TGTGCCAGCAGCTTCCGTTTAAGCGCCGCCACATTGAGATATGGCTACACCTTC. Its translation is CASSFRLSAATLRYGYTF.

The chain is built from TRBV7-2 and TRBJ1-6; no firm D call. Germline V CDR1 and CDR2: SGHTA, FQGNSA. The CDR3 runs to 15 residues. The germline V and J ends were trimmed by 2 bases and 0 bases, with 5 bases remaining between them. This CDR3 reads CASSLRLSYNSPLHF. DNA of the CDR3: TGTGCCAGCAGCTTACGTCTCTCCTATAATTCACCCCTCCACTTT.

This clone turned up a few times. CDR3 loop: CASSRVGASGNTIYF. The CDR3 DNA sequence: TGTGCCAGCTCACGGGTAGGGGCCTCTGGAAACACCATATATTTT. This chain uses TRBV18 with TRBJ1-3; D perhaps matches TRBD1 (5 bases). V was trimmed by 4 bases and J by 0 bases, leaving 10 bases between them. The CDR3 contains 15 residues. CDR1 and CDR2 from the germline V gene are KGHSH and LQKENI.

The V and J genes are TRBV7-2 and TRBJ1-2, with 7 bases matching TRBD1. Trimming took 4 bases from V and 7 from J; bases not matched to a gene: 12. The CDR3 loop spans 15 amino acids. Germline values: CDR1 SGHTA, CDR2 FQGNSA. The CDR3 here is CASSSQGRRVFGYTF. CDR3 bases: TGTGCCAGCAGCTCACAGGGGCGGCGAGTATTTGGCTACACCTTC.

V and J are TRBV14 and TRBJ2-1; tentatively, D is TRBD2 (6 bases). The V end was cut by 1 base, the J end by 6 bases, with 10 bases between. The CDR3 has 14 amino acids. The germline V gene encodes CDR1 SGHDN and CDR2 FVKESK. The CDR3 sequence is CASSQGWRGNEQFF. CDR3 in DNA: TGTGCCAGCAGCCAAGGGTGGCGGGGCAATGAGCAGTTCTTC. Based on the CDR3 plus reference TRBV14 and TRBJ2-1, the full variable domain is EAGVTQFPSHSVIEKGQTVTLRCDPISGHDNLYWYRRVMGKEIKFLLHFVKESKQDESGMPNNRFLAERTGGTYSTLKVQPAELEDSGVYFCASSQGWRGNEQFFGPGTRLTVL.

The gene calls are TRBV11-2 and TRBJ2-7; 8 bases agree with TRBD2. Looked up from germline, CDR1 is SGHAT and CDR2 is FQNNGV. The junction had 8 bases not matched to a gene; V was cut back by 0 bases and J by 1 base. The CDR3 is made up of 17 amino acids. CDR3 loop: CASSLDRSAGASYEQYF. Here the CDR3 DNA reads TGTGCCAGCAGCTTAGATCGATCAGCGGGAGCGTCCTACGAGCAGTACTTC. Based on the CDR3 plus reference TRBV11-2 and TRBJ2-7, the full variable domain is EAGVAQSPRYKIIEKRQSVAFWCNPISGHATLYWYQQILGQGPKLLIQFQNNGVVDDSQLPKDRFSAERLKGVDSTLKIQPAKLEDSAVYLCASSLDRSAGASYEQYFGPGTRLTVT.

The chain recombines TRBV29-1 with TRBJ1-5, with D possibly matching TRBD1 (6 bases). V gave up 5 bases and J gave up 6 bases, with 11 bases separating them. The CDR3 length is 12 residues. The germline gives CDR1 SQVTM, CDR2 ANQGSEA. CDR3 bases: TGCAGCGTTACAGGGTATGGTCAGCCCCAGCATTTT. Translating gives CSVTGYGQPQHF.

This chain joins TRBV6-5 and TRBJ1-5, with 9 nucleotides matching TRBD1. Germline V gives CDR1 MNHEY, CDR2 SVGAGI. There are 15 residues in the CDR3. Unmatched junction bases numbered 13, after V lost 10 bases and J lost 6 bases. CDR3 in amino acids: CATLPGQGSGQPQHF. The CDR3 bases are TGTGCCACCCTCCCGGGACAGGGATCAGGTCAGCCCCAGCATTTT.

The genes are TRBV6-5 and TRBJ2-7; 10 bases align to TRBD1. The CDR3 has 15 amino acids. CDR1 and CDR2 from the germline V gene are MNHEY and SVGAGI. V lost 0 bases to trimming and J lost 1 base; unmatched junction nucleotides: 0. CDR3 in amino acids: CASSYSGQGSYEQYF. CDR3 DNA: TGTGCCAGCAGTTACTCGGGACAGGGGTCCTACGAGCAGTACTTC.

The chain links TRBV9 to TRBJ2-3; 7 bases map to TRBD2. The CDR3 runs 16 residues. Looked up from germline, CDR1 is SGDLS and CDR2 is YYNGEE. J gave up 6 bases and V 4 bases, and 14 bases lay outside the gene matches. As DNA, the CDR3 is TGTGCCAGCAGCCCCGGACTAGTGCGAAACCGGGATACGCAGTATTTT. This translates into CASSPGLVRNRDTQYF. The full variable domain, its missing parts supplied by reference TRBV9 and TRBJ2-3, is DSGVTQTPKHLITATGQRVTLRCSPRSGDLSVYWYQQSLDQGLQFLIQYYNGEERAKGNILERFSAQQFPDLHSELNLSSLELGDSALYFCASSPGLVRNRDTQYFGPGTRLTVL.

V usage is TRBV7-9 and J usage is TRBJ2-6; TRBD2 agrees at 7 bases. This CDR3 has 17 residues. Unmatched junction bases numbered 10, after V lost 5 bases and J lost 3 bases. Germline V gene lookup returns CDR1 SEHNR and CDR2 FQNEAQ (reference sequence). The CDR3 loop reads CASSPLGGSSGANVLTF. In DNA, the CDR3 is TGTGCCAGCAGCCCCTTGGGAGGGAGTAGTGGGGCCAACGTCCTGACTTTC. The full variable domain, with the rest looked up from reference TRBV7-9 and TRBJ2-6, is DTGVSQNPRHKITKRGQNVTFRCDPISEHNRLYWYRQTLGQGPEFLTYFQNEAQLEKSRLLSDRFSAERPKGSFSTLEIQRTEQGDSAMYLCASSPLGGSSGANVLTFGAGSRLTVL.

The rearrangement links TRBV6-6 to TRBJ1-3; 8 bases align to TRBD1. The V segment lost 5 bases and the J segment 0 bases; nucleotides outside the gene matches: 12. The CDR3 contains 18 residues. CDR1 MNHNY and CDR2 SVGAGI come from the germline V gene (reference sequence). This CDR3 is CASSPRRTGRLSGNTIYF. The CDR3 bases are TGTGCCAGCAGTCCCCGTCGGACAGGGAGGCTCTCTGGAAACACCATATATTTT.

CDR3 in DNA: TGTGCCAGCAGTGAACTTCAGGGACAGGGGAATTCACCCCTCCACTTT. This codes for CASSELQGQGNSPLHF. The chain uses TRBV6-1 and TRBJ1-6, with 10 bases identical to TRBD1. The V gene's germline CDR1 is MNHNS and CDR2 SASEGT. With 2 bases clipped from V and 7 bases from J, the junction kept 5 bases outside the gene matches. The CDR3 loop spans 16 amino acids.

V usage is TRBV19 and J usage is TRBJ1-4, with 7 bases lining up with TRBD1. The germline gives CDR1 LNHDA, CDR2 SQIVND (reference sequence). The V segment lost 3 bases and the J segment 5 bases; nucleotides outside the gene matches: 12. The CDR3 loop spans 17 amino acids. The CDR3 DNA is TGTGCCAGTAGTATTTATGGCAGGGGGAGGAGGAATGAAAAACTGTTTTTT. Translation: CASSIYGRGRRNEKLFF.

The table lists this clone with a count of one. V usage is TRBV20-1 and J usage is TRBJ2-1; TRBD2 is a possible D gene (5 bases). Trimming pared 5 bases from V and 9 bases from J, leaving 11 bases between. There are 11 residues in the CDR3. Germline assignment: CDR1 DFQATT and CDR2 SNEGSKA (reference sequence). This CDR3 reads CSASSSSEQFF. CDR3 coding DNA: TGCAGTGCTTCTAGCTCCAGTGAGCAGTTCTTC.